These 31 T cell receptor beta chains were all obtained from the same sample, sequenced in a study of cytomegalovirus exposure and HLA in healthy donors. The PCR had 60 Vbeta and 13 Jbeta primers. Measured with immunoSEQ multiplex PCR; TCRdb has only the in-frame clones, and not every one. This sample has approximately 170,000 clones; just under 75% occur once, and the top ten carry around 3.2%. Sample: PBMCs. The receptors originated from a woman aged 25 to 39 in good health and CMV-seropositive.

The chain has TRBV27 and TRBJ1-1; 9 bases are a match to TRBD1. The junction had 5 bases not matched to a gene; V was cut back by 5 bases and J by 4 bases. Germline values: CDR1 MNHEY, CDR2 SMNVEV (reference sequence). This CDR3 contains 14 residues. In nucleotides, the CDR3 is TGTGCCAGCAGTCCGGGACAGGGTACCACTGAAGCTTTCTTT. Translated: CASSPGQGTTEAFF.

The J gene is TRBJ2-5, the V gene TRBV2; 7 nucleotides match TRBD1. The CDR3 extends over 15 amino acids. The trim removed 1 base at V and 4 bases at J, leaving 6 bases unmatched. Germline V gene lookup returns CDR1 SNHLY and CDR2 FYNNEI. The CDR3 DNA sequence: TGTGCCAGCAGTGAAGTGGGCAGGGGGAGAGAGACCCAGTACTTC. Its protein product is CASSEVGRGRETQYF.

This chain links TRBV5-6 with TRBJ2-3, with 9 nucleotides matching TRBD2. The CDR3 contains 17 residues. Germline V gene lookup returns CDR1 SGHDT and CDR2 YYEEEE. Unmatched junction bases numbered 9, after V lost 0 bases and J lost 4 bases. In nucleotides, the CDR3 is TGTGCCAGCAGCTTGGAGACTCGGGCGGGAGGGCCAGATACGCAGTATTTT. As protein: CASSLETRAGGPDTQYF.

The chain is built from TRBV29-1 and TRBJ2-5, with D maybe TRBD1 (6 bases). CDR1 is SQVTM and CDR2 is ANQGSEA in the germline V gene. Trimming left V 4 bases short and J 0 bases short, with 15 bases between. The CDR3 spans 15 residues. CDR3 sequence: CSVVSGQTYQETQYF. DNA of the CDR3: TGCAGCGTTGTTTCGGGACAAACGTACCAAGAGACCCAGTACTTC.

The count of this clone is one. The chain has TRBV12-5 and TRBJ2-3; D call uncertain. The CDR3 totals 16 residues. The V end lost 1 base, the J end lost 3 bases, and 14 bases lay between the germline ends. Per the germline V gene, CDR1 is LGHNT and CDR2 is FRNRAP. The CDR3 reads CASGLGAAVGTDTQYF. The CDR3, as DNA: TGTGCTAGTGGTTTGGGCGCTGCGGTTGGGACAGATACGCAGTATTTT.

The CDR3 spells CASSSLTGPQETQYF. The CDR3 bases are TGTGCCAGCAGCTCTCTTACAGGGCCCCAAGAGACCCAGTACTTC. V usage is TRBV7-9 and J usage is TRBJ2-5; weak D call: TRBD1 (6 bases). Germline assignment: CDR1 SEHNR and CDR2 FQNEAQ (reference sequence). The CDR3 sequence is 15 residues long. V was shortened by 4 bases and J by 1 base, with 13 bases between the two germline ends.

This clone was seen more than once but under ten times. The chain employs TRBV2 and TRBJ1-1, with TRBD1 identical over 12 bases. This CDR3 spans 18 amino acids. Germline V CDR1 and CDR2: SNHLY, FYNNEI. With V trimmed by 6 bases and J by 1 base, 12 bases remained unmatched. The CDR3 region is CASSDQPGQGAWNTEAFF. The DNA for the CDR3 is TGTGCCAGCAGCGATCAACCGGGACAGGGGGCTTGGAACACTGAAGCTTTCTTT.

This clone was observed a handful of times. The chain links TRBV5-1 to TRBJ2-3; no firm D call. The ends were cut back, 4 bases at V and 5 bases at J, with 8 bases in the middle. Germline values: CDR1 SGHRS, CDR2 YFSETQ. The CDR3 consists of 12 residues. The CDR3 coding sequence is TGCGCCAGCAGCCTCTCTTTAGATACGCAGTATTTT. Its translation is CASSLSLDTQYF.

The chain joins TRBV5-4 to TRBJ2-3, with D possibly matching TRBD2 (6 bases). V lost 9 bases to trimming and J lost 3 bases, with 17 bases between them. This CDR3 has 14 residues. The V gene's germline CDR1 is SGHNT and CDR2 YYREEE (reference sequence). For the CDR3, the DNA is TGTGCCACCTCGGGCTTCGCGGGGACAGATACGCAGTATTTT. This codes for CATSGFAGTDTQYF.

The chain carries TRBV5-1 and TRBJ2-5, with 10 bases identical to TRBD1. The DNA end is more similar to TRBJ2-7, so the J call may be wrong. Germline values: CDR1 SGHRS, CDR2 YFSETQ. This CDR3 comprises 15 residues. CDR3 DNA sequence: TGCGCCAGCAGCTACGATCGGACAGGGGGCTACGAGCAGTACTTC. The encoded protein is CASSYDRTGGYEQYF.

A single count supports this clone. The J gene is TRBJ2-7, the V gene TRBV28, with 12 bases matching TRBD2. The CDR3 runs 16 residues. From germline, CDR1 is MDHEN and CDR2 SYDVKM. J lost 0 bases, V lost 3 bases, and 3 bases had no gene match. In DNA, the CDR3 is TGTGCCAGCAGTTTTCCGACTAGCGGGAGCTCCTACGAGCAGTACTTC. Protein sequence: CASSFPTSGSSYEQYF.

The V and J genes are TRBV28 and TRBJ1-5, with D perhaps TRBD1 (6 bases). Germline loops: CDR1 MDHEN, CDR2 SYDVKM. The CDR3 consists of 15 residues. V gave up 2 bases and J gave up 4 bases, with 12 bases separating them. Here the CDR3 reads CASSLGGGLNQPQHF. The CDR3 DNA follows: TGTGCCAGCAGTTTAGGGGGGGGCTTGAATCAGCCCCAGCATTTT.

This clone has just a few counts. The chain employs TRBV5-6 and TRBJ2-3; D ambiguous. With 2 bases removed from V and 6 bases from J, the gap between germline ends came to 10 bases. The CDR3 has 13 residues. Germline values: CDR1 SGHDT, CDR2 YYEEEE. The CDR3 DNA is TGTGCCAGCAGCTTCCTTCCTAGGGATACGCAGTATTTT. It translates to CASSFLPRDTQYF.

This chain uses TRBV5-5 with TRBJ2-2; D is undetermined. The CDR3 has 15 residues. The V and J ends lost 4 bases and 3 bases respectively, with 13 bases between them. CDR1 is SGHKS and CDR2 is YYEKEE in the germline V gene (reference sequence). The CDR3 loop is CASSRNTGDTGELFF. CDR3 DNA sequence: TGTGCCAGCAGCCGTAATACGGGTGACACCGGGGAGCTGTTTTTT.

The chain couples TRBV7-9 to TRBJ2-5; D may be TRBD2 (6 bases). Germline V CDR1 and CDR2: SEHNR, FQNEAQ (reference sequence). The length of the CDR3 is 13 residues. Trimming shortened V by 0 bases and J by 7 bases, and 9 bases separated the two germline ends. CDR3 loop: CASSLAQGGTQYF. CDR3 nucleotides: TGTGCCAGCAGCTTAGCGCAGGGAGGGACCCAGTACTTC.

V is TRBV5-1 and J is TRBJ2-5; tentative D call: TRBD2 (6 bases). This CDR3 is 15 amino acids long. CDR1 and CDR2 from the germline V gene are SGHRS and YFSETQ. The ends were cut back, 1 base at V and 4 bases at J, with 14 bases in the middle. The CDR3 reads CASSLNLAIGETQYF. The CDR3 coding sequence is TGCGCCAGCAGCTTGAATCTAGCGATTGGAGAGACCCAGTACTTC.

V usage is TRBV18 and J usage is TRBJ2-7; no clear D. Germline assignment: CDR1 KGHSH and CDR2 LQKENI. This CDR3 is built from 13 residues. Trimming shortened V by 1 base and J by 0 bases, and 4 bases separated the two germline ends. The CDR3 sequence: CASSPQSSYEQYF. CDR3 DNA: TGTGCCAGCTCACCACAGAGCTCCTACGAGCAGTACTTC.

This clone turned up a few times. The CDR3 region is CASSLRGRERGEKLFF. Here the CDR3 DNA reads TGCGCCAGCAGCCTAAGGGGGAGGGAGAGAGGTGAAAAACTGTTTTTT. This sequence joins TRBV4-1 and TRBJ1-4, with D perhaps matching TRBD1 (6 bases). Germline V gene data show CDR1 as MGHRA and CDR2 as YSYEKL. V was pared by 4 bases and J by 7 bases, with 19 bases between. The CDR3 totals 16 residues.

The chain combines TRBV27 with TRBJ1-3; no clear D gene. V lost 2 bases and J lost 4, with 12 bases in between. This CDR3 has 15 residues. CDR1 is MNHEY, CDR2 SMNVEV, per germline (reference sequence). The CDR3: CASSLIPGMGNTIYF. CDR3 coding DNA: TGTGCCAGCAGTTTAATACCGGGAATGGGAAACACCATATATTTT.

J is TRBJ2-5 and V is TRBV7-9, with a tentative D call TRBD2 (5 bases). CDR1 is SEHNR, CDR2 FQNEAQ, per germline (reference sequence). The CDR3 runs to 16 residues. V dropped 1 base and J dropped 1 base, with 13 bases sitting between them. In DNA form, the CDR3 reads TGTGCCAGCAGCTTAGTGGCCCTAGAGGGCCAAGAGACCCAGTACTTC. Translating gives CASSLVALEGQETQYF.

V usage is TRBV10-1 and J usage is TRBJ2-7; perhaps TRBD1 as D (6 bases). The CDR3 loop spans 14 amino acids. Trimming stripped 2 bases from V and 2 bases from J, with 10 bases between. Germline loops: CDR1 WNHNN, CDR2 SYGVQD (reference sequence). CDR3 amino acids: CASSEPGATYEQYF. In DNA form, the CDR3 reads TGCGCCAGCAGTGAGCCAGGGGCCACCTACGAGCAGTACTTC.

About this clone itself: This CDR3 is also generated by other DNA sequences in the sample. This rearrangement joins TRBV5-6 to TRBJ2-1; TRBD2 aligns across 12 bases. V was pared by 0 bases and J by 2 bases, with 0 bases of the junction left unmatched. This CDR3 comprises 16 residues. Germline CDR1 and CDR2: SGHDT and YYEEEE. For the CDR3, the DNA is TGTGCCAGCAGCTTGGGACTAGCGGGAGCCTACAATGAGCAGTTCTTC. Protein sequence: CASSLGLAGAYNEQFF. The whole variable domain, remainder taken from reference TRBV5-6 and TRBJ2-1, is DAGVTQSPTHLIKTRGQQVTLRCSPKSGHDTVSWYQQALGQGPQFIFQYYEEEERQRGNFPDRFSGHQFPNYSSELNVNALLLGDSALYLCASSLGLAGAYNEQFFGPGTRLTVL.

V usage is TRBV5-4 and J usage is TRBJ2-7, with 12 bases lining up with TRBD1. CDR1 and CDR2 from the germline V gene are SGHNT and YYREEE (reference sequence). There are 15 residues in the CDR3. Trimming at V came to 4 bases and at J to 5 bases, leaving 7 bases not matched to a gene. This chain's CDR3 is CASSPGQGARDEQYF. The CDR3 region has the DNA TGTGCCAGCAGCCCGGGACAGGGGGCGCGGGACGAGCAGTACTTC.

There are a few counts of this clone. The J gene is TRBJ2-1, the V gene TRBV10-2; 8 positions match TRBD2. Germline loops: CDR1 WSHSY, CDR2 SAAADI. The CDR3 has 15 residues. Losses at the gene ends were 3 bases for V and 6 bases for J; bases not matched to a gene: 7. This chain's CDR3 is CASSEDGRARNEQFF. In nucleotides, the CDR3 is TGCGCCAGCAGTGAAGACGGGAGGGCCCGCAATGAGCAGTTCTTC.

The chain combines TRBV28 with TRBJ2-2; TRBD1 aligns across 8 bases. V lost 8 bases, J lost 6 bases, and 11 bases stayed unmatched. Looked up from germline, CDR1 is MDHEN and CDR2 is SYDVKM. The CDR3 has 15 residues. CDR3 in DNA: TGTGCCAGCCAAGAGGACAGGGCCCATCCCGGGGAGCTGTTTTTT. Its protein is CASQEDRAHPGELFF. Full variable domain (remainder filled in from reference TRBV28 and TRBJ2-2): DVKVTQSSRYLVKRTGEKVFLECVQDMDHENMFWYRQDPGLGLRLIYFSYDVKMKEKGDIPEGYSVSREKKERFSLILESASTNQTSMYLCASQEDRAHPGELFFGEGSRLTVL.

V gene TRBV29-1 combines with J gene TRBJ2-1; 11 bases match TRBD2. Germline-derived CDR1 and CDR2 are SQVTM and ANQGSEA. The ends lost 4 bases at V and 6 bases at J; junction bases unmatched: 5. This CDR3 spans 14 amino acids. Here the CDR3 DNA reads TGCAGCGTTGCCCCTAGCGGGAGGCTCAATGAGCAGTTCTTC. Its protein product is CSVAPSGRLNEQFF.

This rearrangement joins TRBV6-5 to TRBJ1-5; a possible D gene is TRBD1 (5 bases). CDR1 and CDR2 (germline): MNHEY, SVGAGI. Trimming removed 0 bases at V and 4 bases at J, with 10 bases between. There are 15 residues in the CDR3. DNA for the CDR3: TGTGCCAGCAGTTACTCGAGGACACCTAATCAGCCCCAGCATTTT. Protein: CASSYSRTPNQPQHF.

In its sample, this clone was seen a few times. The chain links TRBV12-5 to TRBJ2-7; possible D gene TRBD1, 6 bases. V dropped 3 bases and J dropped 6 bases, with 12 bases sitting between them. CDR1 LGHNT and CDR2 FRNRAP come from the germline V gene. The CDR3 has 13 residues. CDR3 nucleotides: TGTGCTAGTGGTTTTTCAGGGGACGGCGAGCAGTACTTC. Its protein product is CASGFSGDGEQYF. The whole variable domain, remainder taken from reference TRBV12-5 and TRBJ2-7, is DARVTQTPRHKVTEMGQEVTMRCQPILGHNTVFWYRQTMMQGLELLAYFRNRAPLDDSGMPKDRFSAEMPDATLATLKIQPSEPRDSAVYFCASGFSGDGEQYFGPGTRLTVT.

The J gene is TRBJ2-7, the V gene TRBV4-1, with a tentative D call TRBD1 (5 bases). This CDR3 region has 14 residues. CDR1 is MGHRA and CDR2 is YSYEKL in the germline V gene. V dropped 0 bases and J dropped 3 bases, with 9 bases sitting between them. The DNA of the CDR3 is TGCGCCAGCAGCCAAGAAAGACAGTACTACGAGCAGTACTTC. It specifies CASSQERQYYEQYF.

At least ten counts were recorded for this clone. This sequence joins TRBV27 and TRBJ2-1; a possible D gene is TRBD1 (5 bases). This CDR3 spans 14 amino acids. Germline lookup yields CDR1 MNHEY and CDR2 SMNVEV (reference sequence). Trimming cost V 6 bases and J 7 bases, with 16 bases left between them. CDR3 protein: CASSGRALGNEQFF. CDR3 in DNA: TGTGCCAGCAGCGGCAGGGCCCTGGGGAATGAGCAGTTCTTC.

The rearrangement uses TRBV12-5 and TRBJ1-1; 12 bases align to TRBD1. From germline, CDR1 is LGHNT and CDR2 FRNRAP. CDR3 length: 15 amino acids. Trimming took 7 bases from V and 7 from J; bases not matched to a gene: 10. In DNA, the CDR3 is TGTGCTAGTGCCCGGGACAGGGGGCGATTTGGTGAAGCTTTCTTT. This translates into CASARDRGRFGEAFF.